The present T cell receptor (beta chain) was sequenced within a study of cytomegalovirus exposure and HLA in healthy donors. The V gene's germline CDR1 is MNHEY and CDR2 SMNVEV (reference sequence). The germline V and J ends were trimmed by 3 bases and 6 bases, with 14 bases remaining between them. The CDR3 extends over 14 amino acids. 60 Vbeta and 13 Jbeta primers were used in PCR. Assay used: immunoSEQ multiplex PCR; TCRdb lists only in-frame clones, some missing. The sample lists approximately 80,000 clones; 63% were seen once. The sample taken for sequencing was PBMCs. This chain joins TRBV27 and TRBJ1-1; perhaps TRBD1 as D (5 bases). This clonotype was obtained from a woman in her forties in good health and CMV-seropositive. CDR3 DNA sequence: TGTGCCAGCAGTTTCCGCCCAGGGATCGCTGAAGCTTTCTTT. It is translated as CASSFRPGIAEAFF.